Here is one T cell receptor (beta chain) with its context. Its antigen is still unknown. Its ends do not fully match the called genes, so a read error is possible. In the PCR, 60 Vbeta and 13 Jbeta primers were used. Sequencing was performed with immunoSEQ multiplex PCR; in TCRdb, only in-frame clones are kept and a portion is missing. The sample gives 150,000 to 200,000 clones, around 79% of which show up once; around 1.4% is in the top ten. CDR1 and CDR2 from the germline V gene are MNHEY and SMNVEV (reference sequence). The CDR3 sequence is 14 residues long. These data come from a study of cytomegalovirus exposure and HLA in healthy donors. Study-wide background: Prior work identified 117 million unique TCR beta sequences in 150 million to 200 million T cells. Study-level points and caveats: Available immune exposure information covered CMV serostatus only. Earlier analysis yielded a pattern in which most TCR beta V segments were productive about 87% or about 30% of the time.

The rearrangement uses TRBV27 and TRBJ1-2, with 7 bases that match TRBD1. The TCR comes from a woman in her forties or fifties in good health and CMV-seronegative. Sequencing was done on a sample of PBMCs. This CDR3 is CAGSQTGPRDGYTF. The CDR3 nucleotides read TGTGCCGGCAGCCAGACAGGGCCGAGGGATGGCTACACCTTC.